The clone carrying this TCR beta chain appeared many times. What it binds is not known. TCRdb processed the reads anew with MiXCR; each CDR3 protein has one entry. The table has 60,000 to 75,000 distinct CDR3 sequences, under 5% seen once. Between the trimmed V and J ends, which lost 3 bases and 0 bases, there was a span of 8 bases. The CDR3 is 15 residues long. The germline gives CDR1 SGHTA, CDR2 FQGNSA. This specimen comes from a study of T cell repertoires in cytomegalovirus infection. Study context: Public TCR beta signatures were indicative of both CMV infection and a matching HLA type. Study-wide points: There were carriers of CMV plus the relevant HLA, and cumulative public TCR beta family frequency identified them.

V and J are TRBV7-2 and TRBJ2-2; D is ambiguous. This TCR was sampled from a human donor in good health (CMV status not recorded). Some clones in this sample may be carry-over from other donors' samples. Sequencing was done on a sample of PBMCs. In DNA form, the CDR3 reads TGTGCCAGCAGCTTCGGCAGGACGAACACCGGGGAGCTGTTTTTT. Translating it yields CASSFGRTNTGELFF. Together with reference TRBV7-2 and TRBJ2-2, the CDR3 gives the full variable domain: GAGVSQSPSNKVTEKGKDVELRCDPISGHTALYWYRQSLGQGLEFLIYFQGNSAPDKSGLPSDRFSAERTGGSVSTLTIQRTQQEDSAVYLCASSFGRTNTGELFFGEGSRLTVL.